Listed here is a single T cell receptor beta chain. It has no known antigen specificity. No much larger clonotype is one base removed from it; base qualities were not supplied. Via the germline V gene, CDR1 is SNHLY and CDR2 FYNNEI. The CDR3 runs 11 residues from the cysteine to the phenylalanine. Solely the CDR3 DNA is kept, with 33 bases framed from the first base. V sheds 6 bases and J sheds 10 bases, leaving 10 bases between their ends. The data were obtained in a study of T cell responses to AZD1222 COVID-19 vaccine (dated by TCRdb to the early 2020s). Background on the whole study: AZD1222 recipients whose second dose came at about 4 weeks and those whose second dose came at about 12 weeks were combined into one group, since spike-specific TCR depth and breadth did not differ between the two schedules. TCR sequencing was performed for 230 to 250 trial participants, of whom around 210 were given two doses of AZD1222 and approximately 25 were given two doses of MenACWY control vaccine. Trial participants were enrolled into age subgroups of 18-55, 56-69 and 70-plus years, which contained around 150, 28 and 57 TCR-sequenced participants, respectively. Beyond this particular receptor, the publication reports: In the small 56-69-year group, the increase in depth fell short of significance, most likely because of low power. Because no samples from the day 14 peak response were available, repertoires could be characterized only after the peak T cell response. Vaccine-associated CD4 TCRs spanned the whole spike protein, with dominant responses in regions 160-218 and 743-854. Nearly half of unique spike-specific TCRs reportedly recognized epitopes outside regions mutated in the B.1.351 and B.1.1.7 variants. Conclusions about previously exposed vaccinees are limited because only six or seven AZD1222 recipients were SARS-CoV-2 seropositive at baseline. Participants were mostly white British, with more females than males. The authors suggested clonal diversity may have been underestimated. After two AZD1222 doses, both the breadth and the depth of spike-specific TCRs were significantly higher than at day 0 and than in MenACWY recipients.

The time point label for this specimen denotes: baseline before first vaccination. Vaccinee samples came from UK trials COV001 and COV002, including a single-blind randomized controlled phase 2/3 trial of AZD1222 (ChAdOx1 nCoV-19) in healthy adults. Trial participant PBMC samples were collected at day 0 and day 28 after the second dose for TCRbeta chain sequencing. The CDR3 regions of human TCRbeta chains were subjected to immunosequencing. Per the authors' processing: Repertoire TCRs were matched against a reference library of SARS-CoV-2-specific TCRs generated with the MIRA antigen-specificity platform. Breadth meant the fraction of unique TCRs that were SARS-CoV-2-associated, whereas depth meant the fraction of total T cells that were SARS-CoV-2-associated. Using the MIRA data, every spike-specific TCR was mapped to the spike region that the TCR reacted to and assigned to either a CD4 or a CD8 class. Log10-transformed breadth and depth values were compared by one-way ANOVA with Sidak's multiple comparisons tests. TCRdb provides this immuneACCESS table in a form limited to in-frame rearrangements. Some clones are lacking; in checked studies, under half of them reflect an unresolved V gene, and why the rest are absent is not known. V and J calls and clone size come straight from that table; D and trimming were deduced from the DNA. This sample holds 150,000 or so clones; around 89% were observed only once. Clones ranked in the top ten supply 2.5% to 4% of the sample.

The material was peripheral blood, obtained on day 0 of AZD1222 vaccination. This receptor was taken from an adult in good health. This chain is built from TRBV2 and TRBJ2-1; no D gene can be assigned with confidence. Read as DNA, the sequence is TGTGCCAGCAGGGAACAGACAGAGCAGTTCTTC. Translated, it gives CASREQTEQFF.